This TCR beta chain was sequenced for a study of T cell changes during pregnancy in multiple sclerosis. Data came from immunoSEQ multiplex PCR; TCRdb stores just in-frame clones and leaves some out. The sample comprises tens of thousands of clones, around 90% of which are singletons, and roughly 1.7% rests with the top ten. The V and J ends lost 7 bases and 7 bases respectively, with 20 bases between them. The CDR3 loop spans 15 amino acids. Germline values: CDR1 MNHNS, CDR2 SASEGT. Sequenced material: peripheral blood, taken in the first trimester of pregnancy. This TCR was sampled from a female donor with multiple sclerosis, enrolled in a pregnancy study. The V call is TRBV6-1, the J call TRBJ2-1, with D possibly matching TRBD1 (6 bases). The CDR3 nucleotides read TGTGCCAGCACTCCGTCACTCCCTGGGACAAATGAGCAGTTCTTC. Protein: CASTPSLPGTNEQFF.